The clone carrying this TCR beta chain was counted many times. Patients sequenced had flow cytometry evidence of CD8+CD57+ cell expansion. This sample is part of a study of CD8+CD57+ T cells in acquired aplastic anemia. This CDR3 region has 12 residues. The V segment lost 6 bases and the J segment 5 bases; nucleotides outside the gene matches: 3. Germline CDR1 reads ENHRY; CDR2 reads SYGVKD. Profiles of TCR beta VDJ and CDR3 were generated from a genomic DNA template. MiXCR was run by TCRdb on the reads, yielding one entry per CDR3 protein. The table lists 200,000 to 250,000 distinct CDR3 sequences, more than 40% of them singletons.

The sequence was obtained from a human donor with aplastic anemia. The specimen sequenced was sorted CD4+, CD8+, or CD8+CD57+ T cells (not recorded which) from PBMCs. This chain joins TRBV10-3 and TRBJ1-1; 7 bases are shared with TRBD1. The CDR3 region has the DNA TGTGCCATCAGGACAGGGTCAACTGAAGCTTTCTTT. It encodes CAIRTGSTEAFF.